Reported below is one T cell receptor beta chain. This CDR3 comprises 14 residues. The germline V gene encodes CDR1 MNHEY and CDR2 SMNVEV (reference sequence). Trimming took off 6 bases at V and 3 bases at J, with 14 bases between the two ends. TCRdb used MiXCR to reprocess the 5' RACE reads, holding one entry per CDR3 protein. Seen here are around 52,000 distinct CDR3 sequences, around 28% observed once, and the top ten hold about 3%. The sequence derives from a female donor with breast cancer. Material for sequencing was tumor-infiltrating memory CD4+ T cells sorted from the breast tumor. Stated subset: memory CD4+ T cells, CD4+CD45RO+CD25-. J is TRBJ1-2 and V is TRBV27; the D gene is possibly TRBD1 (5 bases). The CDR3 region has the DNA TGTGCCAGCAGGCCCACAGGTGGAGACTATGGCTACACCTTC. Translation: CASRPTGGDYGYTF.